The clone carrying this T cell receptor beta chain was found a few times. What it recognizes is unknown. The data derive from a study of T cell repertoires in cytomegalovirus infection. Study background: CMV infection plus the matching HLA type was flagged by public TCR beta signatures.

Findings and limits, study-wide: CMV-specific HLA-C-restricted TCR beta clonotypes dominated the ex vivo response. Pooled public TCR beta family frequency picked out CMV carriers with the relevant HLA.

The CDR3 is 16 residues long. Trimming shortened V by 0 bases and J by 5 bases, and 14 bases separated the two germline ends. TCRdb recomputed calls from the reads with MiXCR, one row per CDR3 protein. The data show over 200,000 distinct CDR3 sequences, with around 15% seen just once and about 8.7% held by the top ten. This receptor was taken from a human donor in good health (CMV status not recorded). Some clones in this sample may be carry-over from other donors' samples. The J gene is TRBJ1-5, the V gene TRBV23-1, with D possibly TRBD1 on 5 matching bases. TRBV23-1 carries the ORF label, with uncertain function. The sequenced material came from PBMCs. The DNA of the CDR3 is TGCGCCAGCAGTCAATCAGAAGAGGGGATCGATCAGCCCCAGCATTTT. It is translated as CASSQSEEGIDQPQHF.